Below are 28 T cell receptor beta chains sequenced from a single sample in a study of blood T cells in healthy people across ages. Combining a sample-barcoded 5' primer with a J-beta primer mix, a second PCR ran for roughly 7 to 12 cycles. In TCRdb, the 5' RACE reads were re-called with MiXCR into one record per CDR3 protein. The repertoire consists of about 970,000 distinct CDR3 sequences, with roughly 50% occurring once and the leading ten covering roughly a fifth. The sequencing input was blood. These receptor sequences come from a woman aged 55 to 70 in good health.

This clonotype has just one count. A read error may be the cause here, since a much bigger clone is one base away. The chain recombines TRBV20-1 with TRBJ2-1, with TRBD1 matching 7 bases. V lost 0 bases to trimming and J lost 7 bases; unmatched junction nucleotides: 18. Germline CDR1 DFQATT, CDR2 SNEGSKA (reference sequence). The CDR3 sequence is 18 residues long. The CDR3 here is CSARDQTGTVVAINEQFF. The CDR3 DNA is TGCAGTGCTAGAGACCAGACAGGGACAGTAGTAGCGATAAATGAGCAGTTCTTC.

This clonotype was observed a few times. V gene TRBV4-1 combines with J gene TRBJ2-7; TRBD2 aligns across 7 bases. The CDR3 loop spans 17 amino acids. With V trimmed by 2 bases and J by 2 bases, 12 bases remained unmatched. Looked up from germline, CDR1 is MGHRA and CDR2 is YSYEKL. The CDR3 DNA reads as TGCGCCAGCAGCCAAACAAGCGGGAACTTGAGGACCTACGAGCAGTACTTC. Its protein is CASSQTSGNLRTYEQYF.

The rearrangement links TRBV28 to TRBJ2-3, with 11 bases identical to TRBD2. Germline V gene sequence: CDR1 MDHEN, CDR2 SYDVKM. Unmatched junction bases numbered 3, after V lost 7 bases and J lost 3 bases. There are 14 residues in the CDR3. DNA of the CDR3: TGTGCCAGCAAACTAGCGGGAGAGACAGATACGCAGTATTTT. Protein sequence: CASKLAGETDTQYF.

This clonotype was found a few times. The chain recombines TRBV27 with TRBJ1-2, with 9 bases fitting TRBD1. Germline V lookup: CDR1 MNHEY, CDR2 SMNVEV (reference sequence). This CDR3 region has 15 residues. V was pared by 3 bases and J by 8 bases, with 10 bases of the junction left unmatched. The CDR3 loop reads CASSFLAGTGWGYTF. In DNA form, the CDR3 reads TGTGCCAGCAGTTTCCTAGCCGGGACAGGGTGGGGCTACACCTTC.

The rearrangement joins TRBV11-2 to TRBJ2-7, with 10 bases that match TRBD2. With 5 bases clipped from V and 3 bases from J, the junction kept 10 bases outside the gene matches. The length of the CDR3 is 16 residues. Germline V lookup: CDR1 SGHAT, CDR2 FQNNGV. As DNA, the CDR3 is TGTGCCAGCAGCAGATCTAGCGGGAGTCCATACTACGAGCAGTACTTC. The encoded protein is CASSRSSGSPYYEQYF.

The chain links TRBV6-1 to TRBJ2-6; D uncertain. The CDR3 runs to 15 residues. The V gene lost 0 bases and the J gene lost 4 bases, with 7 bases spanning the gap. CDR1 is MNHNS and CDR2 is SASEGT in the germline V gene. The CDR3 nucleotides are TGTGCCAGCAGTGAAGCCAGCCGAGGGGCCAACGTCCTGACTTTC. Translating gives CASSEASRGANVLTF.

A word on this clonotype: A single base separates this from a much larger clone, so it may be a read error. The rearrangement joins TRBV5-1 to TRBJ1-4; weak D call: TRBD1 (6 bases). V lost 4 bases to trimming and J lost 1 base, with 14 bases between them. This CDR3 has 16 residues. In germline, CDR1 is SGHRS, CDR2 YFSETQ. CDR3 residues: CASSLTGPITNEKLFF. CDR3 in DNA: TGCGCCAGCAGCCTCACAGGGCCAATAACTAATGAAAAACTGTTTTTT.

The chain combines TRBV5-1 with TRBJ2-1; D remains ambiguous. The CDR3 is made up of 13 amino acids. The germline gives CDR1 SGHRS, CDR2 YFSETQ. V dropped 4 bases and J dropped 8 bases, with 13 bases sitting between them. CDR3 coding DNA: TGCGCCAGCAGCCCGACGGGTGGGGATGAGCAGTTCTTC. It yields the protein CASSPTGGDEQFF.

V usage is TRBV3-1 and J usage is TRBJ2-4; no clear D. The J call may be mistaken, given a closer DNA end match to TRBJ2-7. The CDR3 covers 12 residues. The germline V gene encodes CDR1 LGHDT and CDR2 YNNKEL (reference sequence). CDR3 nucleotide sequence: TGTGCCAGCAGCCAATCGGTGAACGAGCAGTACTTC. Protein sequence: CASSQSVNEQYF.

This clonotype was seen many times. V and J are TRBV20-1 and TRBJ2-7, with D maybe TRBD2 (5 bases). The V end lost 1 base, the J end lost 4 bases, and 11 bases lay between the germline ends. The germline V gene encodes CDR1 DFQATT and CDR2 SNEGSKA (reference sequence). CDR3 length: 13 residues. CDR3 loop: CSARGGYGYEQYF. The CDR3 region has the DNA TGCAGTGCTAGAGGCGGGTATGGGTACGAGCAGTACTTC.

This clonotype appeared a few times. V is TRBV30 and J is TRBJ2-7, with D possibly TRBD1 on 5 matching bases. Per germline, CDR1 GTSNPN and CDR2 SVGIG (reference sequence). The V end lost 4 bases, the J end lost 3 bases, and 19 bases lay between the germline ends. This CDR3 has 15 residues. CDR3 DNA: TGTGCCTGGACGAAGACAGTACTGGGGAACTACGAGCAGTACTTC. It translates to CAWTKTVLGNYEQYF.

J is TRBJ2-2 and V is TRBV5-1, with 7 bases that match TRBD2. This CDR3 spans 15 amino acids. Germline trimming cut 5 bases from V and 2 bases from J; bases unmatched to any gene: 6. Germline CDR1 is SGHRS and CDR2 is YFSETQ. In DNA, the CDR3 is TGCGCCAGCAGATCCAGCGGGATCAACACCGGGGAGCTGTTTTTT. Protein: CASRSSGINTGELFF.

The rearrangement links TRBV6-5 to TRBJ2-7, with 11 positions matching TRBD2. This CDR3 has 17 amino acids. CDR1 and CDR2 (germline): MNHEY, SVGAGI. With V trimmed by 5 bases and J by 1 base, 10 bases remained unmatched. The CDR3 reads CASSPGLAGLLSYEQYF. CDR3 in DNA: TGTGCCAGCAGTCCAGGACTAGCGGGCCTACTATCCTACGAGCAGTACTTC.

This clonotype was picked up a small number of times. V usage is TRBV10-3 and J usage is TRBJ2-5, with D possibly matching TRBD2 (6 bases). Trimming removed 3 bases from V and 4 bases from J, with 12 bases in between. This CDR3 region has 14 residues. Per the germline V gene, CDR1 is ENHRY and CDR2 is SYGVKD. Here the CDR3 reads CAISDVRESETQYF. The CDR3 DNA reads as TGTGCCATCAGTGACGTCCGGGAGTCAGAGACCCAGTACTTC.

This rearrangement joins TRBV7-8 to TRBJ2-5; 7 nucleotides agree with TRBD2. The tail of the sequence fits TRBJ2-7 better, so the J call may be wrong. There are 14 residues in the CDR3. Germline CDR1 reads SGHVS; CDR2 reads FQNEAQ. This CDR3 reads CAIREGLAGYEQYF. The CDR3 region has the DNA TGTGCCATCAGGGAGGGGTTGGCGGGCTACGAGCAGTACTTC.

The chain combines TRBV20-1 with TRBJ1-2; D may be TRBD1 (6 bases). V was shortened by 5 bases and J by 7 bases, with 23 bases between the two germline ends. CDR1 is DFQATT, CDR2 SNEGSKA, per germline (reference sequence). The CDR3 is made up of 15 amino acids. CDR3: CSAQKEGHQFRGYTF. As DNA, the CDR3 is TGCAGTGCTCAAAAAGAGGGACACCAGTTCCGTGGCTACACCTTC.

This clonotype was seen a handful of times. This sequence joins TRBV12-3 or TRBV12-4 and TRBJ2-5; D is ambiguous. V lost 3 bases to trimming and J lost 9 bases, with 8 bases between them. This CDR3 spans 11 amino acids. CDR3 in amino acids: CASSLDRPQYF. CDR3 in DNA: TGTGCCAGCAGTTTGGACCGGCCCCAGTACTTC.

This CDR3 reads CASSPVGNQPQHF. CDR3 nucleotide sequence: TGTGCCAGCAGCCCCGTAGGCAATCAGCCCCAGCATTTT. This chain connects TRBV7-8 to TRBJ1-5; no clear D. Germline V gene sequence: CDR1 SGHVS, CDR2 FQNEAQ. Deletions cut 5 bases from V and 2 bases from J, with 7 bases between. CDR3 length: 13 residues.

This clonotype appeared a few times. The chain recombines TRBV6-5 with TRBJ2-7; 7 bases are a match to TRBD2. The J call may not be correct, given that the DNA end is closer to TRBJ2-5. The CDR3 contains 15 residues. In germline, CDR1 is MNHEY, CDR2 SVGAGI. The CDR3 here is CASSTRGGVGETQYF. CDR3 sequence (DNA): TGTGCCAGCTCCACCCGTGGGGGGGTGGGAGAGACCCAGTACTTC.

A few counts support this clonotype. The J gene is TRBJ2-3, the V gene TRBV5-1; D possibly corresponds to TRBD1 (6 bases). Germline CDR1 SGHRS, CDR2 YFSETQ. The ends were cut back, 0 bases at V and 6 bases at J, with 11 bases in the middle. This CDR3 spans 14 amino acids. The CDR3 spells CASSLETGGDTQYF. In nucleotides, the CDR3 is TGCGCCAGCAGCTTGGAGACAGGTGGGGATACGCAGTATTTT.

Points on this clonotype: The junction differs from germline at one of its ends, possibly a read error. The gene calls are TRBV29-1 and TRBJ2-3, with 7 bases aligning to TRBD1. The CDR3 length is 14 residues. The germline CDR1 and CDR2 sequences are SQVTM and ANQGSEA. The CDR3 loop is CSAGVTLGTDTRYF. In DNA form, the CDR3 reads TGCAGCGCTGGGGTCACCCTCGGGACAGATACGCGGTATTTT.

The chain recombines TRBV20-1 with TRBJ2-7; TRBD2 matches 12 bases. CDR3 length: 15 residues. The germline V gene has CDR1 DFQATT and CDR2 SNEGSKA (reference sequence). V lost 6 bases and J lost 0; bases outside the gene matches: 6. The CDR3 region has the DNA TGCAGTGCAGCGGGACTAGCGGGCAGCTCCTACGAGCAGTACTTC. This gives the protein CSAAGLAGSSYEQYF.

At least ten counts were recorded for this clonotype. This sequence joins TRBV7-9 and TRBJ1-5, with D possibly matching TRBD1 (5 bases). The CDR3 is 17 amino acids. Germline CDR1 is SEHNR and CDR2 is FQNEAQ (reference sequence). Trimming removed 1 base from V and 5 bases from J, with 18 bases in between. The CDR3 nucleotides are TGTGCCAGCAGCTTAGGGTCGGGGACTGGGAGGCATCAGCCCCAGCATTTT. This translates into CASSLGSGTGRHQPQHF.

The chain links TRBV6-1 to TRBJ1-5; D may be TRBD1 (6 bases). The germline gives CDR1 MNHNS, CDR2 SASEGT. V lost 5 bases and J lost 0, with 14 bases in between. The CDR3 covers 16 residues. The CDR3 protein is CASSFQGPNSNQPQHF. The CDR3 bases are TGTGCCAGCAGTTTCCAGGGGCCTAATAGCAATCAGCCCCAGCATTTT.

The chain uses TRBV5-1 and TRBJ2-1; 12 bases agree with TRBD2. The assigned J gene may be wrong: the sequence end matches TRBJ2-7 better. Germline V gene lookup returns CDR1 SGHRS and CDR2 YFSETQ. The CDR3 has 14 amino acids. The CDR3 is CASRGLAGFDEQYF. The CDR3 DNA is TGCGCCAGCAGAGGACTAGCGGGATTCGACGAGCAGTACTTC.

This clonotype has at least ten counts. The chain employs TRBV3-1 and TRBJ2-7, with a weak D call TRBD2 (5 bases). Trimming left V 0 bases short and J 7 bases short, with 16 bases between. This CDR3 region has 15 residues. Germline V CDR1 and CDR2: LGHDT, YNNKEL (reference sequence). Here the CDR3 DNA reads TGTGCCAGCAGCCAAGATCTGGGAAGCACTAGGGAGCAGTACTTC. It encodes CASSQDLGSTREQYF.

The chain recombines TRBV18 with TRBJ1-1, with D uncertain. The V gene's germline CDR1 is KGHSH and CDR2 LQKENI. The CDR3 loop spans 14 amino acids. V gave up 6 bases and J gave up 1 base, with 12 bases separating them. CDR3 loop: CASSRDVGNTEAFF. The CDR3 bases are TGTGCCAGCTCCCGGGATGTCGGGAACACTGAAGCTTTCTTT. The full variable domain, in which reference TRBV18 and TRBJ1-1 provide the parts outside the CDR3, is NAGVMQNPRHLVRRRGQEARLRCSPMKGHSHVYWYRQLPEEGLKFMVYLQKENIIDESGMPKERFSAEFPKEGPSILRIQQVVRGDSAAYFCASSRDVGNTEAFFGQGTRLTVV.

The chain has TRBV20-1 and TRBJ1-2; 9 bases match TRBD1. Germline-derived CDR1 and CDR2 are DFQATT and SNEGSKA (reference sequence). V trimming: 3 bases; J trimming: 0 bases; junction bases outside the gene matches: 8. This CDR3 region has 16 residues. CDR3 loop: CSARGTGWEANYGYTF. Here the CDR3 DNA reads TGCAGTGCTAGGGGGACAGGGTGGGAAGCTAACTATGGCTACACCTTC.